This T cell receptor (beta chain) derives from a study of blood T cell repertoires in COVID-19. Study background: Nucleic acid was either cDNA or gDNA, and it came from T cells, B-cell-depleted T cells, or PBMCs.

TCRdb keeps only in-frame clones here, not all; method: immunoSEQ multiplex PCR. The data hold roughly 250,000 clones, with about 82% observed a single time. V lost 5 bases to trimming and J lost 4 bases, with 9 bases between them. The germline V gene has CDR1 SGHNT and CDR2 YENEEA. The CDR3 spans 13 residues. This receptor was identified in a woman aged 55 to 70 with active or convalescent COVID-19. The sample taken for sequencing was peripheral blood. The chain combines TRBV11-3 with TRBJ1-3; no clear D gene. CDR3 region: CASSRGPGNTIYF. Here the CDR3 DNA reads TGTGCCAGCAGCCGAGGTCCGGGAAACACCATATATTTT. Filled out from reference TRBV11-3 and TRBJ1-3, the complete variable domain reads EAGVVQSPRYKIIEKKQPVAFWCNPISGHNTLYWYLQNLGQGPELLIRYENEEAVDDSQLPKDRFSAERLKGVDSTLKIQPAELGDSAVYLCASSRGPGNTIYFGEGSWLTVV.